A selection of T cell receptor beta chains follows, all from one sample in a study of PD-1 blockade in classical Hodgkin lymphoma. Sequencing was performed with immunoSEQ multiplex PCR; in TCRdb, only in-frame clones are kept and a portion is missing. The data hold almost 95,000 clones, with nearly 85% observed a single time. Specimen: peripheral blood mononuclear cells (PBMCs), collected before the fourth cycle of nivolumab. The receptor set was obtained from a human donor with classical Hodgkin lymphoma. Both conserved end residues are part of each CDR3. Fields, in order: D gene, clone size, J gene, V gene, CDR3 protein, CDR3 DNA. D genes are given only for firm matches. Expanded clones are given a class, and other clones once, few, many or no size at all.

d_gene: NA; abundance: few; j_gene: TRBJ2-7; v_gene: TRBV7-8; CDR3aa: CASSLFRFASGQGKYEQYF; CDR3nt: TGTGCCAGCAGCTTATTTCGGTTTGCCTCGGGGCAGGGAAAGTACGAGCAGTACTTC
d_gene: NA; abundance: NA; j_gene: TRBJ1-4; v_gene: TRBV7-9; CDR3aa: CASSTETGAESTNEKLFF; CDR3nt: TGTGCCAGCAGCACCGAGACGGGCGCCGAGTCAACTAATGAAAAACTGTTTTTT
d_gene: TRBD2; abundance: NA; j_gene: TRBJ2-1; v_gene: TRBV10-3; CDR3aa: CAIQLASEDEQFF; CDR3nt: TGTGCCATCCAACTAGCGAGTGAAGATGAGCAGTTCTTC
d_gene: NA; abundance: NA; j_gene: TRBJ2-7; v_gene: TRBV6-1; CDR3aa: CASSEGRGGTYEQYF; CDR3nt: TGTGCCAGCAGTGAAGGGCGGGGAGGAACCTACGAGCAGTACTTC
d_gene: TRBD2; abundance: NA; j_gene: TRBJ2-1; v_gene: TRBV7-3; CDR3aa: CASSLIPGLAGDEQFF; CDR3nt: TGTGCCAGCAGCTTAATCCCCGGACTAGCGGGAGACGAGCAGTTCTTC
d_gene: TRBD1; abundance: NA; j_gene: TRBJ1-1; v_gene: TRBV5-1; CDR3aa: CASSLEPGQVNTEAFF; CDR3nt: TGCGCCAGCAGCTTGGAACCGGGACAGGTGAACACTGAAGCTTTCTTT
d_gene: NA; abundance: few; j_gene: TRBJ1-1; v_gene: TRBV28; CDR3aa: CASSTGQSLEAFF; CDR3nt: TGTGCCAGCAGCACCGGACAGTCCCTTGAAGCTTTCTTT
d_gene: NA; abundance: NA; j_gene: TRBJ1-5; v_gene: TRBV5-5; CDR3aa: CASSYTLQGQPQHF; CDR3nt: TGTGCCAGCAGCTATACCCTCCAGGGCCAGCCCCAGCATTTT
d_gene: TRBD2; abundance: NA; j_gene: TRBJ2-3; v_gene: TRBV5-1; CDR3aa: CASSLFTGTSGIDTQYF; CDR3nt: TGCGCCAGCAGCTTGTTCACCGGGACTAGCGGGATAGATACGCAGTATTTT
d_gene: NA; abundance: NA; j_gene: TRBJ2-7; v_gene: TRBV6-5; CDR3aa: CASSYQVGSYEQYF; CDR3nt: TGTGCCAGCAGTTACCAAGTCGGGTCCTACGAGCAGTACTTC
d_gene: TRBD2; abundance: NA; j_gene: TRBJ2-5; v_gene: TRBV10-3; CDR3aa: CANSPGLAGVETQYF; CDR3nt: TGTGCCAACTCCCCGGGACTAGCGGGAGTGGAGACCCAGTACTTC
d_gene: NA; abundance: hyperexpanded; j_gene: TRBJ1-2; v_gene: TRBV15; CDR3aa: CATSGETNYGYTF; CDR3nt: TGTGCCACTTCAGGGGAGACCAACTATGGCTACACCTTC
d_gene: TRBD1; abundance: NA; j_gene: TRBJ1-5; v_gene: TRBV19; CDR3aa: CASSGGQGFEQPQHF; CDR3nt: TGTGCCAGTAGTGGCGGACAGGGGTTTGAACAGCCCCAGCATTTT
d_gene: NA; abundance: NA; j_gene: TRBJ1-2; v_gene: TRBV15; CDR3aa: CATSRDRGVPEF; CDR3nt: TGTGCCACCAGCAGAGATAGGGGGGTTCCCGAATTC
d_gene: TRBD1; abundance: NA; j_gene: TRBJ1-2; v_gene: TRBV7-2; CDR3aa: CASSSLQGANGYTF; CDR3nt: TGTGCCAGCAGCTCCCTACAGGGGGCGAATGGCTACACCTTC
d_gene: TRBD1; abundance: NA; j_gene: TRBJ2-2; v_gene: TRBV4-1; CDR3aa: CASSPTGGNGELFF; CDR3nt: TGCGCCAGCAGCCCAACAGGGGGTAACGGGGAGCTGTTTTTT
d_gene: NA; abundance: NA; j_gene: TRBJ1-4; v_gene: TRBV9; CDR3aa: CASSVRVGEKLFF; CDR3nt: TGTGCCAGCAGCGTCAGGGTTGGGGAAAAACTGTTTTTT
d_gene: TRBD1; abundance: NA; j_gene: TRBJ2-3; v_gene: TRBV11-2; CDR3aa: CASTFGVDRGITQYF; CDR3nt: TGTGCCAGCACCTTTGGGGTGGACAGGGGAATTACGCAGTATTTT
d_gene: NA; abundance: NA; j_gene: TRBJ2-3; v_gene: TRBV18; CDR3aa: CASSERTDTQYF; CDR3nt: TGTGCCAGCTCAGAGAGGACAGATACGCAGTATTTT
d_gene: TRBD2; abundance: NA; j_gene: TRBJ2-5; v_gene: TRBV11-2; CDR3aa: CASSLGAGVQETQYF; CDR3nt: TGTGCCAGCAGCTTAGGGGCGGGAGTGCAAGAGACCCAGTACTTC
d_gene: NA; abundance: NA; j_gene: TRBJ2-5; v_gene: TRBV19; CDR3aa: CASSIGRGRQETQYF; CDR3nt: TGTGCCAGTAGTATAGGGCGCGGCCGCCAAGAGACCCAGTACTTC
d_gene: TRBD2; abundance: NA; j_gene: TRBJ2-1; v_gene: TRBV5-4; CDR3aa: CASSLGPTSGNEQFF; CDR3nt: TGTGCCAGCAGCTTGGGTCCGACTAGCGGAAATGAGCAGTTCTTC
d_gene: NA; abundance: NA; j_gene: TRBJ2-1; v_gene: TRBV5-6; CDR3aa: CASTVGGEQFF; CDR3nt: TGTGCCAGCACCGTCGGGGGCGAGCAGTTCTTC
d_gene: NA; abundance: NA; j_gene: TRBJ2-5; v_gene: TRBV5-1; CDR3aa: CASSLMGPAETQYF; CDR3nt: TGCGCCAGCAGCCTGATGGGGCCGGCGGAGACCCAGTACTTC
d_gene: NA; abundance: NA; j_gene: TRBJ2-3; v_gene: TRBV27; CDR3aa: CASSSGPFGGDLPTQYF; CDR3nt: TGTGCCAGCAGCTCTGGACCCTTTGGAGGGGACCTCCCTACGCAGTATTTT
d_gene: TRBD2; abundance: NA; j_gene: TRBJ2-1; v_gene: TRBV30; CDR3aa: CAWSVLAGGSGEQFF; CDR3nt: TGTGCCTGGAGTGTACTAGCGGGAGGCTCGGGTGAGCAGTTCTTC
d_gene: NA; abundance: few; j_gene: TRBJ1-2; v_gene: TRBV30; CDR3aa: CAAGANYGYTF; CDR3nt: TGTGCCGCGGGAGCTAACTATGGCTACACCTTC
d_gene: TRBD2; abundance: NA; j_gene: TRBJ2-1; v_gene: TRBV11-2; CDR3aa: CASSLGTSGRAYNEQFF; CDR3nt: TGTGCCAGCAGCTTAGGGACTAGCGGGAGGGCCTACAATGAGCAGTTCTTC
d_gene: NA; abundance: NA; j_gene: TRBJ2-2; v_gene: TRBV27; CDR3aa: CASSLFRWAGELFF; CDR3nt: TGTGCCAGCAGTTTATTCCGGTGGGCAGGGGAGCTGTTTTTT
d_gene: TRBD1; abundance: NA; j_gene: TRBJ2-3; v_gene: TRBV10-3; CDR3aa: CAARGTGTDTQYF; CDR3nt: TGTGCCGCCCGCGGGACAGGGACAGATACGCAGTATTTT
d_gene: NA; abundance: NA; j_gene: TRBJ2-5; v_gene: TRBV10-3; CDR3aa: CATAQGDQETQYF; CDR3nt: TGTGCCACTGCACAAGGGGACCAAGAGACCCAGTACTTC
d_gene: TRBD2; abundance: NA; j_gene: TRBJ2-1; v_gene: TRBV5-4; CDR3aa: CASSPRTSGSTGDEQFF; CDR3nt: TGTGCCAGCAGCCCCAGGACTAGCGGGAGTACGGGCGATGAGCAGTTCTTC
d_gene: NA; abundance: NA; j_gene: TRBJ1-1; v_gene: TRBV5-1; CDR3aa: CASSLGSGDTEAFF; CDR3nt: TGCGCCAGCAGCTTAGGCTCGGGGGACACTGAAGCTTTCTTT
d_gene: NA; abundance: NA; j_gene: TRBJ2-7; v_gene: TRBV5-4; CDR3aa: CASSLRLGIGEQYF; CDR3nt: TGTGCCAGCAGCTTGAGGCTAGGTATTGGAGAGCAGTACTTC
d_gene: NA; abundance: NA; j_gene: TRBJ2-7; v_gene: TRBV7-6; CDR3aa: CASSLGGGGTYEQYF; CDR3nt: TGTGCCAGCAGCCTAGGTGGCGGTGGGACCTACGAGCAGTACTTC
d_gene: TRBD1; abundance: NA; j_gene: TRBJ2-3; v_gene: TRBV30; CDR3aa: CAWSVGQGHTDTQYF; CDR3nt: TGTGCCTGGAGTGTCGGACAGGGGCACACAGATACGCAGTATTTT
d_gene: NA; abundance: NA; j_gene: TRBJ2-2; v_gene: TRBV27; CDR3aa: CASAILNTGELFF; CDR3nt: TGTGCCAGCGCCATATTAAACACCGGGGAGCTGTTTTTT
d_gene: NA; abundance: NA; j_gene: TRBJ1-1; v_gene: TRBV30; CDR3aa: CAWNSLMNTEAFF; CDR3nt: TGTGCCTGGAACAGCCTCATGAACACTGAAGCTTTCTTT
d_gene: TRBD2; abundance: NA; j_gene: TRBJ2-5; v_gene: TRBV5-4; CDR3aa: CASSLGHGTSQETQYF; CDR3nt: TGTGCCAGCAGCTTGGGACACGGGACTAGTCAAGAGACCCAGTACTTC
d_gene: NA; abundance: NA; j_gene: TRBJ2-6; v_gene: TRBV5-1; CDR3aa: CASSQAGANVLTF; CDR3nt: TGCGCCAGCAGCCAGGCTGGGGCCAACGTCCTGACTTTC
d_gene: TRBD2; abundance: NA; j_gene: TRBJ2-3; v_gene: TRBV5-4; CDR3aa: CASRRGLADTDTQYF; CDR3nt: TGTGCCAGCAGACGTGGACTAGCGGATACAGATACGCAGTATTTT
d_gene: TRBD1; abundance: NA; j_gene: TRBJ1-5; v_gene: TRBV7-8; CDR3aa: CASSLAQGGYQPQHF; CDR3nt: TGTGCCAGCAGCTTAGCGCAAGGGGGCTATCAGCCCCAGCATTTT
d_gene: NA; abundance: NA; j_gene: TRBJ1-4; v_gene: TRBV5-1; CDR3aa: CASSLGGLVREKLFF; CDR3nt: TGCGCCAGCAGCTTGGGGGGTTTGGTTCGGGAAAAACTGTTTTTT
d_gene: NA; abundance: NA; j_gene: TRBJ2-1; v_gene: TRBV4-3; CDR3aa: CASSQDLGAYNEQFF; CDR3nt: TGCGCCAGCAGCCAAGATCTGGGCGCGTACAATGAGCAGTTCTTC
d_gene: NA; abundance: NA; j_gene: TRBJ1-1; v_gene: TRBV9; CDR3aa: CASSPAGGTWSEAFF; CDR3nt: TGTGCCAGCAGCCCCGCGGGGGGAACATGGTCCGAAGCTTTCTTT
d_gene: NA; abundance: NA; j_gene: TRBJ2-5; v_gene: TRBV7-9; CDR3aa: CASSLQETQYF; CDR3nt: TGTGCCAGCAGTCTCCAAGAGACCCAGTACTTC
d_gene: NA; abundance: NA; j_gene: TRBJ2-3; v_gene: TRBV5-6; CDR3aa: CASSSSPGDADTQYF; CDR3nt: TGTGCCAGCAGCTCATCTCCGGGAGATGCAGATACGCAGTATTTT
d_gene: TRBD2; abundance: NA; j_gene: TRBJ2-3; v_gene: TRBV14; CDR3aa: CASSHGGADTQYF; CDR3nt: TGTGCCAGCAGCCACGGGGGGGCAGATACGCAGTATTTT
d_gene: TRBD2; abundance: NA; j_gene: TRBJ2-7; v_gene: TRBV11-3; CDR3aa: CASSLSGTTYEQYF; CDR3nt: TGTGCCAGCAGCCTCAGCGGGACCACCTACGAGCAGTACTTC